This T cell receptor beta chain was identified during a study of cytomegalovirus exposure and HLA in healthy donors. Broader study findings: V- and J-gene trimming of TCR beta was linked (in a later analysis) to a missense DCLRE1C variant.

The primer mix had 60 Vbeta and 13 Jbeta primers. Assay used: immunoSEQ multiplex PCR; TCRdb lists only in-frame clones, some missing. The data hold about 75,000 clones, with 80% to 90% observed a single time. Remarks on this clone: The antigen remains undetermined.

Germline CDR1 is LNHDA and CDR2 is SQIVND (reference sequence). This CDR3 is built from 16 residues. V shed 6 bases and J 0 bases; nucleotides not matched to a gene: 9. The sequenced material came from PBMCs. The rearrangement joins TRBV19 to TRBJ1-1; TRBD1 matches 8 bases. This clonotype was obtained from a man in his 70s in good health and CMV-seropositive. The CDR3: CASRKPRTGLNTEAFF. The CDR3 coding sequence is TGTGCCAGTAGGAAACCTCGGACAGGGTTGAACACTGAAGCTTTCTTT.